This T cell receptor (beta chain) was recorded in a study of blood T cell repertoires in COVID-19. CDR3 length: 14 residues. J gave up 7 bases and V 5 bases, and 9 bases lay outside the gene matches. The germline CDR1 and CDR2 sequences are SEHNR and FQNEAQ (reference sequence). This table comes from immunoSEQ multiplex PCR, and its TCRdb copy is limited to in-frame clones, with some not included. The sample carries 57,000 or so clones, 85% recorded once. The rearrangement uses TRBV7-9 and TRBJ2-7, with 9 bases that match TRBD1. The source is a man aged 65-85 years with acute or convalescent COVID-19. What was sequenced was peripheral blood. The CDR3 loop reads CASSPGTGKREQYF. As DNA, the CDR3 is TGTGCCAGCAGCCCCGGGACAGGGAAGCGTGAGCAGTACTTC.